These 7 T cell receptor beta chains were all obtained from the same sample, sequenced in a study of shared clonotypes between healthy human individuals. Profiled with immunoSEQ multiplex PCR; TCRdb holds only in-frame clones, not every one. The sample holds some 1,600,000 clones, approximately 98% seen once. The sequenced material came from naive CD4+ T cells sorted from blood. The subset denotes: CD45RA+ positively selected. These receptors were collected from a man aged 30 to 45 in good health.

This clone appeared once. V is TRBV6-6 and J is TRBJ2-1, with D perhaps TRBD1 or TRBD2 (5 bases each). V was cut by 6 bases and J by 2 bases, with 14 bases left in between. Germline V gives CDR1 MNHNY, CDR2 SVGAGI (reference sequence). The CDR3 contains 15 residues. The CDR3 DNA is TGTGCCAGCAGCCACCGGGACGCGGCCTACAATGAGCAGTTCTTC. It specifies CASSHRDAAYNEQFF.

V usage is TRBV11-3 and J usage is TRBJ2-1; D is tentatively TRBD1 or TRBD2 (5 bases each). With 3 bases removed from V and 0 bases from J, the gap between germline ends came to 24 bases. Germline V CDR1 and CDR2: SGHNT, YENEEA. The CDR3 is 20 amino acids. CDR3 amino acids: CASSFSSLGAHSPSYNEQFF. The CDR3 nucleotides read TGTGCCAGCAGCTTTTCTAGCCTCGGGGCACATAGCCCCTCCTACAATGAGCAGTTCTTC.

The chain recombines TRBV18 with TRBJ2-2; TRBD2 might be the D (6 bases). The V gene lost 0 bases and the J gene lost 7 bases, with 9 bases spanning the gap. CDR3 length: 14 amino acids. Germline CDR1 and CDR2: KGHSH and LQKENI. CDR3 in amino acids: CASSPPGRIGELFF. CDR3 in DNA: TGTGCCAGCTCACCACCCGGGAGAATCGGGGAGCTGTTTTTT.

The chain carries TRBV15 and TRBJ2-7; 11 bases map to TRBD2. The CDR3 runs 17 residues. Germline V gives CDR1 LNHNV, CDR2 YYDKDF (reference sequence). V lost 0 bases to trimming and J lost 3 bases; unmatched junction nucleotides: 7. In DNA form, the CDR3 reads TGTGCCACCAGCAGAGAAGCACTAGCGGGAGTCTTCTACGAGCAGTACTTC. Encoded protein: CATSREALAGVFYEQYF. The whole variable domain, filled in from reference TRBV15 and TRBJ2-7, reads DAMVIQNPRYQVTQFGKPVTLSCSQTLNHNVMYWYQQKSSQAPKLLFHYYDKDFNNEADTPDNFQSRRPNTSFCFLDIRSPGLGDTAMYLCATSREALAGVFYEQYFGPGTRLTVT.

This chain joins TRBV10-3 and TRBJ2-2; 7 positions agree with TRBD1. CDR1 and CDR2 from the germline V gene are ENHRY and SYGVKD. Trimming cost V 9 bases and J 6 bases; bases outside gene matches: 7. The CDR3 extends over 13 amino acids. In DNA, the CDR3 is TGTGCCATAGTAGGACAGGTCGCCGGGGAGCTGTTTTTT. This translates into CAIVGQVAGELFF.

This sequence joins TRBV9 and TRBJ2-7, with a tentative D call TRBD1 (5 bases). CDR3 length: 17 residues. V lost 0 bases and J 3 bases, leaving 19 bases between the germline ends. CDR1 and CDR2 from the germline V gene are SGDLS and YYNGEE. The CDR3 DNA is TGTGCCAGCAGCGTAGCCTTCTATAAGGGGAATGGCTACGAGCAGTACTTC. This encodes CASSVAFYKGNGYEQYF.

The DNA of the CDR3 is TGTGCCAGCACAAGGAGCTCGGCAGCCCAGGATTTCTACGAGCAGTACTTC. As protein: CASTRSSAAQDFYEQYF. This sequence joins TRBV28 and TRBJ2-7; no clear D. Germline V gene lookup returns CDR1 MDHEN and CDR2 SYDVKM. The CDR3 runs to 17 residues. Trimming removed 7 bases at V and 3 bases at J, with 25 bases between.